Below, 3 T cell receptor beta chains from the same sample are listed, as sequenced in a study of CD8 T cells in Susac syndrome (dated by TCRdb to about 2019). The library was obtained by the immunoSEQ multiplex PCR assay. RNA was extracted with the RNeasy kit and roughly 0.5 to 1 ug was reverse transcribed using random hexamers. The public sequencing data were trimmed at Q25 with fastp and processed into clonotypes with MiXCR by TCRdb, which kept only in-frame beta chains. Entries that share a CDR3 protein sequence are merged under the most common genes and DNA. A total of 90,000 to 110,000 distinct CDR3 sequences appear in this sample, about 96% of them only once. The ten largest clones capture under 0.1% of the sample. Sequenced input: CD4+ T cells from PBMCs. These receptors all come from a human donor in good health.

The chain's CDR3 is CASSQDIPSTPYEQYF. DNA of the CDR3: TGTGCCAGCAGCCAAGATATCCCCAGTACCCCCTACGAGCAGTACTTC. The chain couples TRBV4-2 to TRBJ2-7, with D unclear. V lost 0 bases and J 2 bases, leaving 14 bases between the germline ends. Germline CDR1 and CDR2: LGHNA and YNFKEQ. The CDR3 is made up of 16 amino acids.

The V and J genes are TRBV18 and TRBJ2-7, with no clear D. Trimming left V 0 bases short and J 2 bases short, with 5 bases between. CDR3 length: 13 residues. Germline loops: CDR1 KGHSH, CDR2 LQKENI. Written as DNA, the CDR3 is TGTGCCAGCTCACCACCCAGGACCTACGAGCAGTACTTC. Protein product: CASSPPRTYEQYF.

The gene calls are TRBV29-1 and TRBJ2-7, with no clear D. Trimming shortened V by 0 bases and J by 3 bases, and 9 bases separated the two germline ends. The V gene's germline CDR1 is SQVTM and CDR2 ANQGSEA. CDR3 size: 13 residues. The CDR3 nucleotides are TGCAGCGTTGAAGAAGACAAGTTCTACGAGCAGTACTTC. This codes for CSVEEDKFYEQYF.